These 29 T cell receptor beta chains were sequenced from one sample in a study of CD8 T cells in ankylosing spondylitis. Study results and caveats: Apparently characteristic of ankylosing spondylitis blood was a TCR beta motif (eight highly homologous variants).

In TCRdb, the 5' RACE reads were re-called with MiXCR into one record per CDR3 protein. The data hold 670,000 or so distinct CDR3 sequences, with roughly 20% observed a single time. Their antigens are not known. Sequenced sample: blood, either unsorted or a sorted T cell fraction (not recorded which). Source of these receptors: a male donor with ankylosing spondylitis.

The chain carries TRBV19 and TRBJ2-1, with TRBD2 as a possible D gene (6 bases). The CDR3 is 12 amino acids. The germline CDR1 and CDR2 sequences are LNHDA and SQIVND (reference sequence). V dropped 6 bases and J dropped 10 bases, with 13 bases sitting between them. CDR3 in DNA: TGTGCCAGTAGCGGGGGTGGGGGGGAGCAGTTCTTC. It translates to CASSGGGGEQFF.

Many counts were recorded for this clonotype. J is TRBJ2-1 and V is TRBV11-1; TRBD2 aligns across 11 bases. Germline values: CDR1 SGHAT, CDR2 FQDESV (reference sequence). The CDR3 is made up of 16 amino acids. V trimming: 2 bases; J trimming: 7 bases; junction bases outside the gene matches: 7. CDR3 sequence reads: CASSLRSTSGVNEQFF. CDR3 nucleotide sequence: TGTGCCAGCAGCTTAAGGTCGACTAGCGGGGTGAATGAGCAGTTCTTC.

The chain has TRBV7-9 and TRBJ2-3; D is perhaps TRBD2 (5 bases). The V end lost 8 bases, the J end lost 6 bases, and 15 bases lay between the germline ends. This CDR3 region has 13 residues. The germline gives CDR1 SEHNR, CDR2 FQNEAQ (reference sequence). The CDR3 loop is CASEVGVVDTQYF. The CDR3 nucleotides are TGTGCCAGCGAAGTCGGGGTTGTGGATACGCAGTATTTT.

This rearrangement joins TRBV12-3 or TRBV12-4 to TRBJ2-1, with unresolved D. The V and J ends lost 5 bases and 7 bases respectively, with 9 bases between them. The length of the CDR3 is 12 residues. The DNA of the CDR3 is TGTGCCAGCAGTCCCTGGGTGAATGAGCAGTTCTTC. Translation gives CASSPWVNEQFF.

This clonotype was counted only a few times. The chain employs TRBV9 and TRBJ2-2, with 9 positions matching TRBD1. Germline assignment: CDR1 SGDLS and CDR2 YYNGEE. The CDR3 totals 15 residues. With V trimmed by 7 bases and J by 4 bases, 8 bases remained unmatched. The chain's CDR3 is CASDPGTGSTGELFF. The CDR3 bases are TGTGCCAGCGACCCCGGGACAGGGTCCACCGGGGAGCTGTTTTTT.

This clonotype has just a few counts. The chain has TRBV11-1 and TRBJ2-3, with TRBD1 identical over 8 bases. The V and J ends lost 0 bases and 5 bases, in that order; junction bases with no gene match: 4. Germline V gives CDR1 SGHAT, CDR2 FQDESV (reference sequence). The length of the CDR3 is 15 residues. The CDR3 nucleotides read TGTGCCAGCAGCTTAGCGGGAGACAGGGGAGATACGCAGTATTTT. It specifies CASSLAGDRGDTQYF.

This clonotype came up a few times. V usage is TRBV4-3 and J usage is TRBJ2-7; D may be TRBD1 (5 bases). In germline, CDR1 is LGHNA, CDR2 YSLEER. The CDR3 totals 15 residues. Between the trimmed V and J ends, which lost 1 base and 0 bases, there was a span of 10 bases. The CDR3 protein is CASSQGIGASYEQYF. In DNA, the CDR3 is TGCGCCAGCAGCCAAGGAATAGGGGCCTCCTACGAGCAGTACTTC.

There are a few counts of this clonotype. The V and J genes are TRBV20-1 and TRBJ2-7; TRBD2 aligns across 11 bases. V trimming: 3 bases; J trimming: 7 bases; junction bases outside the gene matches: 11. The CDR3 contains 15 residues. In germline, CDR1 is DFQATT, CDR2 SNEGSKA (reference sequence). The CDR3 DNA follows: TGCAGTGCTAGGTGGCTAGCGGGAGGCCCGGGGGAGCAGTACTTC. Translated, it gives CSARWLAGGPGEQYF.

The chain uses TRBV6-2 or TRBV6-3 and TRBJ1-1, with D possibly matching TRBD1 (5 bases). This CDR3 has 15 amino acids. Trimming removed 2 bases from V and 3 bases from J, with 13 bases in between. Per germline, CDR1 MNHEY and CDR2 SVGEGT. The CDR3 DNA reads as TGTGCCAGCAGTTACGCCGGAGGCAGGGACACTGAAGCTTTCTTT. This gives the protein CASSYAGGRDTEAFF.

This clonotype has just a few counts. This sequence joins TRBV27 and TRBJ2-1; TRBD1 matches 9 bases. J was trimmed by 6 bases and V by 7 bases; bases with no gene match: 10. The germline CDR1 and CDR2 sequences are MNHEY and SMNVEV (reference sequence). The CDR3 totals 15 residues. The CDR3 reads CASIGQGKGINEQFF. The CDR3 nucleotides read TGTGCCAGCATCGGACAGGGGAAGGGTATCAATGAGCAGTTCTTC.

This clonotype was seen a few times. The chain has TRBV5-6 and TRBJ2-7; a weak D match, TRBD2 (6 bases). The ends were cut back, 4 bases at V and 2 bases at J, with 16 bases in the middle. This CDR3 contains 15 residues. Germline CDR1 is SGHDT and CDR2 is YYEEEE. The CDR3 sequence: CASSGAPGVTYEQYF. CDR3 nucleotides: TGTGCCAGCAGCGGGGCACCGGGGGTGACCTACGAGCAGTACTTC.

This chain uses TRBV9 with TRBJ1-5; the match to TRBD1 covers 9 bases. This CDR3 is 15 amino acids long. Germline V gene data show CDR1 as SGDLS and CDR2 as YYNGEE. V was clipped by 3 bases and J by 3 bases; unmatched bases: 4. As DNA, the CDR3 is TGTGCCAGCAGCGCGACAGGGGGGATCAATCAGCCCCAGCATTTT. Amino acid sequence: CASSATGGINQPQHF.

The genes are TRBV5-1 and TRBJ2-7; TRBD1 aligns across 11 bases. Unmatched junction bases numbered 9, after V lost 0 bases and J lost 4 bases. This CDR3 contains 17 residues. Germline CDR1 is SGHRS and CDR2 is YFSETQ. CDR3 amino acids: CASSLALTGTGGYEQYF. The DNA of the CDR3 is TGCGCCAGCAGCTTGGCGCTAACCGGGACAGGGGGGTACGAGCAGTACTTC.

This clonotype was seen a handful of times. The chain links TRBV20-1 to TRBJ1-2, with D perhaps TRBD1 (5 bases). The germline V gene encodes CDR1 DFQATT and CDR2 SNEGSKA (reference sequence). V was cut by 0 bases and J by 5 bases, with 16 bases left in between. The CDR3 totals 15 residues. CDR3 bases: TGCAGTGCTAGAGATCGAAGGGGTTTAGTATATGGCTACACCTTC. The encoded protein is CSARDRRGLVYGYTF.

The chain recombines TRBV4-1 with TRBJ1-4; D uncertain. The CDR3 loop spans 14 amino acids. CDR1 and CDR2 from the germline V gene are MGHRA and YSYEKL. V was trimmed by 1 base and J by 5 bases, leaving 8 bases between them. This CDR3 is CASSQVQLNEKLFF. CDR3 sequence (DNA): TGCGCCAGCAGCCAAGTTCAGTTAAATGAAAAACTGTTTTTT.

This clonotype has a handful of counts. The chain carries TRBV6-2 or TRBV6-3 and TRBJ2-7; 9 bases are a match to TRBD2. The CDR3 consists of 15 residues. The V gene end was trimmed by 0 bases and the J gene end by 4 bases; junction bases not matched to a gene: 4. CDR1 is MNHEY and CDR2 is SVGEGT in the germline V gene. The CDR3 region is CASSYSSAGGYEQYF. In DNA, the CDR3 is TGTGCCAGCAGTTACTCGAGTGCGGGAGGGTACGAGCAGTACTTC.

The genes are TRBV28 and TRBJ2-5; TRBD1 might be the D (6 bases). V dropped 4 bases and J dropped 5 bases, with 23 bases sitting between them. The CDR3 consists of 17 residues. Germline CDR1 and CDR2: MDHEN and SYDVKM. CDR3 amino acids: CASSSIPRTVLSETQYF. The CDR3 region has the DNA TGTGCCAGCAGTTCGATTCCGCGGACAGTGTTATCGGAGACCCAGTACTTC. Based on the CDR3 plus reference TRBV28 and TRBJ2-5, the full variable domain is DVKVTQSSRYLVKRTGEKVFLECVQDMDHENMFWYRQDPGLGLRLIYFSYDVKMKEKGDIPEGYSVSREKKERFSLILESASTNQTSMYLCASSSIPRTVLSETQYFGPGTRLLVL.

This clonotype was seen repeatedly, ten times or more. The rearrangement uses TRBV18 and TRBJ1-4; perhaps TRBD1 as D (5 bases). Germline V gives CDR1 KGHSH, CDR2 LQKENI. With 3 bases removed from V and 7 bases from J, the gap between germline ends came to 15 bases. The CDR3 contains 15 residues. In DNA, the CDR3 is TGTGCCAGCTCACCGGGGGAGCCGGGCGGTGAAAAACTGTTTTTT. Its translation: CASSPGEPGGEKLFF.

The genes are TRBV12-3 or TRBV12-4 and TRBJ1-5; the D gene is possibly TRBD1 (5 bases). Trimming left V 6 bases short and J 2 bases short, with 20 bases between. This CDR3 region has 17 residues. The CDR3 region has the DNA TGTGCCAGCAGGGTCGGACACCGGATGGTAGGCAATCAGCCCCAGCATTTT. This encodes CASRVGHRMVGNQPQHF.

This clonotype appeared a few times. The chain uses TRBV6-2 or TRBV6-3 and TRBJ2-1; 8 nucleotides line up with TRBD1. There are 15 residues in the CDR3. V shed 6 bases and J 4 bases; nucleotides not matched to a gene: 8. Germline V lookup: CDR1 MNHEY, CDR2 SVGEGT. The CDR3 loop is CASSHRDRSYNEQFF. DNA of the CDR3: TGTGCCAGCAGCCACCGGGACAGGTCTTACAATGAGCAGTTCTTC.

The chain employs TRBV12-3 or TRBV12-4 and TRBJ1-2, with D possibly being TRBD1 (6 bases). Trimming took off 7 bases at V and 2 bases at J, with 17 bases between the two ends. The CDR3 spans 15 residues. The DNA of the CDR3 is TGTGCCAGCACCCCTGGACAGCCGCTAAACTATGGCTACACCTTC. Translated: CASTPGQPLNYGYTF.

There are a few counts of this clonotype. This rearrangement joins TRBV12-3 or TRBV12-4 to TRBJ2-2; no clear D. Trimming pared 7 bases from V and 0 bases from J, leaving 12 bases between. The CDR3 contains 15 residues. CDR3 sequence reads: CASTPRLANTGELFF. In DNA form, the CDR3 reads TGTGCCAGCACCCCCAGGCTAGCGAACACCGGGGAGCTGTTTTTT.

V is TRBV7-2 and J is TRBJ1-2; D might be TRBD1 (6 bases). The CDR3 runs 16 residues. Germline V gene data show CDR1 as SGHTA and CDR2 as FQGNSA. Trimming took 1 base from V and 4 from J, leaving 16 bases between them. CDR3 in DNA: TGTGCCAGCAGCTTAGAGGGGGGGACGGTTACCTATGGCTACACCTTC. Protein sequence: CASSLEGGTVTYGYTF.

This clonotype appeared a few times. The rearrangement links TRBV5-1 to TRBJ2-7; 7 bases fit TRBD1. CDR1 and CDR2 from the germline V gene are SGHRS and YFSETQ. V dropped 4 bases and J dropped 2; count of bases not matched to a gene: 6. The CDR3 runs to 14 residues. CDR3 DNA: TGCGCCAGCAGCCAGGACAGGATCGCCTACGAGCAGTACTTC. Protein product: CASSQDRIAYEQYF.

This clonotype was observed a few times. This chain links TRBV12-3 or TRBV12-4 with TRBJ2-1; 11 bases map to TRBD1. Trimming cost V 6 bases and J 4 bases; bases outside gene matches: 5. This CDR3 is built from 15 residues. The CDR3: CASSPDRGQYNEQFF. CDR3 DNA: TGTGCCAGCAGCCCGGACAGGGGGCAATACAATGAGCAGTTCTTC.

This sequence joins TRBV11-2 and TRBJ2-3; 10 nucleotides match TRBD2. The V gene's germline CDR1 is SGHAT and CDR2 FQNNGV. This CDR3 has 17 amino acids. J lost 0 bases, V lost 3 bases, and 6 bases had no gene match. CDR3 DNA sequence: TGTGCCAGCAGCTTCACCCTAGCGGGGGCCAGCACAGATACGCAGTATTTT. Encoded protein: CASSFTLAGASTDTQYF.

In this sample, this clonotype turned up a few times. The rearrangement joins TRBV6-6 to TRBJ2-3; D remains unclear. This CDR3 spans 12 amino acids. The ends were cut back, 2 bases at V and 6 bases at J, with 6 bases in the middle. Germline V gene lookup returns CDR1 MNHNY and CDR2 SVGAGI (reference sequence). The CDR3 nucleotides read TGTGCCAGCAGTTACAGGGTCGATACGCAGTATTTT. It codes for CASSYRVDTQYF.

This clonotype has more than one count but fewer than ten. V gene TRBV6-5 combines with J gene TRBJ2-2; D remains ambiguous. The germline V gene encodes CDR1 MNHEY and CDR2 SVGAGI. V lost 6 bases, J lost 1 base, and 3 bases lay in between. The CDR3 runs 12 residues. The CDR3 DNA is TGTGCCAGCAGAAGGAACACCGGGGAGCTGTTTTTT. It is translated as CASRRNTGELFF.

The chain employs TRBV4-2 and TRBJ2-5; 9 positions match TRBD2. V gave up 0 bases and J gave up 2 bases; unmatched junction bases: 10. Germline CDR1 is LGHNA and CDR2 is YNFKEQ. CDR3 length: 18 residues. The CDR3 here is CASSQDPASGAPQETQYF. In nucleotides, the CDR3 is TGTGCCAGCAGCCAAGATCCGGCTAGCGGGGCACCTCAAGAGACCCAGTACTTC.